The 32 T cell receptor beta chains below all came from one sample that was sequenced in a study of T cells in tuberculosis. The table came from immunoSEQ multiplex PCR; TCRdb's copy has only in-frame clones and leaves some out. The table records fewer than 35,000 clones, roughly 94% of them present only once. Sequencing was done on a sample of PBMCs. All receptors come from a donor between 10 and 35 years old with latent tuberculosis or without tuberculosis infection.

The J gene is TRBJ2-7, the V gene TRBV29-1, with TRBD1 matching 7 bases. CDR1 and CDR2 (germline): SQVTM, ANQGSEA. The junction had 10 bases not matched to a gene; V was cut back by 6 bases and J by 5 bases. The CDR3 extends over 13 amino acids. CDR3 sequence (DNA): TGCAGCGTACAGGGGTTGACAAGGGACGAGCAGTACTTC. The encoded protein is CSVQGLTRDEQYF.

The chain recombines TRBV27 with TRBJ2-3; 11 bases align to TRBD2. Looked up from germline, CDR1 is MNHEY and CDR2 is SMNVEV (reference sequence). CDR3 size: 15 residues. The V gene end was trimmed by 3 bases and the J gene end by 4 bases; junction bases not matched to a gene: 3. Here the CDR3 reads CASSFRTSGSDTQYF. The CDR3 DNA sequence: TGTGCCAGCAGTTTCCGGACTAGCGGGTCAGATACGCAGTATTTT.

The CDR3 region is CAAKAAGQGTPGANVLTF. The CDR3 DNA is TGTGCCGCAAAGGCTGCGGGACAGGGGACCCCTGGGGCCAACGTCCTGACTTTC. This sequence joins TRBV10-3 and TRBJ2-6; 10 bases agree with TRBD1. Germline V lookup: CDR1 ENHRY, CDR2 SYGVKD. J was trimmed by 2 bases and V by 11 bases; bases with no gene match: 15. This CDR3 spans 18 amino acids.

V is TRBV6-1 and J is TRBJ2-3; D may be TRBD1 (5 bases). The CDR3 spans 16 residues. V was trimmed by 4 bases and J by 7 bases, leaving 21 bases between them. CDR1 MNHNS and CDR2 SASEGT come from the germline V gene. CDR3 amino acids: CASSVVGLLRANTQYF. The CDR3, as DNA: TGTGCCAGCAGTGTTGTGGGGCTCTTAAGAGCAAATACGCAGTATTTT.

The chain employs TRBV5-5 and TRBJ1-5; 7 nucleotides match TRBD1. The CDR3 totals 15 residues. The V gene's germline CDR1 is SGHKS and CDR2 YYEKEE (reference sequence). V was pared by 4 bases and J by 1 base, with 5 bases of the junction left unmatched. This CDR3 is CASSQTGKSNQPQHF. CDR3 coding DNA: TGTGCCAGCAGCCAGACAGGGAAGAGCAATCAGCCCCAGCATTTT.

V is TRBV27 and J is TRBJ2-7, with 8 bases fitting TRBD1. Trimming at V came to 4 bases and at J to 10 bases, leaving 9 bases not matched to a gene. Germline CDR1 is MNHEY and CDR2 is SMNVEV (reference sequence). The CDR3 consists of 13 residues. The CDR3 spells CASSSRTGSDQYF. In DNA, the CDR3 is TGTGCCAGCAGTTCTCGGACAGGGTCGGATCAGTACTTC.

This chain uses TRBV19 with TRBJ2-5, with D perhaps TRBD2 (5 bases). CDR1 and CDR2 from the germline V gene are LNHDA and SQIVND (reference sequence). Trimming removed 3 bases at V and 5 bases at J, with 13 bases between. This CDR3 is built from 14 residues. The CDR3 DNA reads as TGTGCCAGTAGTATGATAGGGAGCTCGGAGACCCAGTACTTC. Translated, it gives CASSMIGSSETQYF.

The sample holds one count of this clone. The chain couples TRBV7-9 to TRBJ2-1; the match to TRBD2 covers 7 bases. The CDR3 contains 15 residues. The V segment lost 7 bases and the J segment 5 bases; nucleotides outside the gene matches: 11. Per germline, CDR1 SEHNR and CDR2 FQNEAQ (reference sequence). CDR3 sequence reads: CASIGGLGTNNEQFF. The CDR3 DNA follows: TGTGCCAGCATTGGAGGGCTAGGGACTAACAATGAGCAGTTCTTC.

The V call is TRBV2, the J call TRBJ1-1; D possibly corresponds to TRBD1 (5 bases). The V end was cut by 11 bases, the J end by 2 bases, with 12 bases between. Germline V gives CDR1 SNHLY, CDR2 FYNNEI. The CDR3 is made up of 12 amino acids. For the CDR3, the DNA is TGTGCCGAGGAGGGGTCAAACACTGAAGCTTTCTTT. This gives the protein CAEEGSNTEAFF.

DNA of the CDR3: TGTGCCAGCTACCGGGACATCAATGAGCAGTTCTTC. This gives the protein CASYRDINEQFF. This sequence joins TRBV18 and TRBJ2-1; D might be TRBD1 (6 bases). This CDR3 has 12 residues. The V end was cut by 7 bases, the J end by 6 bases, with 10 bases between. CDR1 is KGHSH, CDR2 LQKENI, per germline.

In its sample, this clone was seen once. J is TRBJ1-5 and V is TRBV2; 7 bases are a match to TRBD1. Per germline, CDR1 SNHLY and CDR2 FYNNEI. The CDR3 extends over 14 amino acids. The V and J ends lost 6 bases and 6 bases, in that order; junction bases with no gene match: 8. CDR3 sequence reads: CASSPGTVRQPQHF. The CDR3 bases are TGTGCCAGCAGCCCCGGGACAGTCCGTCAGCCCCAGCATTTT.

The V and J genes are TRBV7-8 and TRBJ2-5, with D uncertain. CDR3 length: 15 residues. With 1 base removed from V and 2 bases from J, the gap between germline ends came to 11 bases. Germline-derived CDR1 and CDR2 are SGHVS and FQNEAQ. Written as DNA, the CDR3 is TGTGCCAGCAGCTTAGGGGCCCACGTACAAGAGACCCAGTACTTC. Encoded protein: CASSLGAHVQETQYF.

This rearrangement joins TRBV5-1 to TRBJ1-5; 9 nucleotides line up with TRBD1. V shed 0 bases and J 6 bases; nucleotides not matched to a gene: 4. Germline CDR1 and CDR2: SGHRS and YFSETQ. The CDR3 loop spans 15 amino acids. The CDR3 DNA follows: TGCGCCAGCAGCTTGGGGACAGGGGCTGGTCAGCCCCAGCATTTT. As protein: CASSLGTGAGQPQHF.

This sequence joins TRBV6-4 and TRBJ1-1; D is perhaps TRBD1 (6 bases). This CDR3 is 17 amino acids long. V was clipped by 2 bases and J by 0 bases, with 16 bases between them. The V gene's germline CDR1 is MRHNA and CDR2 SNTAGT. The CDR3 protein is CASSDTNTGGLNTEAFF. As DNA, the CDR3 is TGTGCCAGCAGTGACACTAACACGGGGGGCTTGAACACTGAAGCTTTCTTT.

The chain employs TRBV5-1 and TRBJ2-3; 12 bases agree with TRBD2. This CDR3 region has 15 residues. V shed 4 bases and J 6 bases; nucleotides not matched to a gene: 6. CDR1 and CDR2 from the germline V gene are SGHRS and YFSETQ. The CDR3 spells CASSPTSGSRDTQYF. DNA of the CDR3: TGCGCCAGCAGCCCGACTAGCGGGAGCAGGGATACGCAGTATTTT.

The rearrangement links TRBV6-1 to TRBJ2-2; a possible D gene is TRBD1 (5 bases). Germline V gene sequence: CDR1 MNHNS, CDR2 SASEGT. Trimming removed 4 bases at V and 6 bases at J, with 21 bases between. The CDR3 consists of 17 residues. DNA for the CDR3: TGTGCCAGCAGTGGGTTCGGCAGGGCCCTTAGCTCCGGGGAGCTGTTTTTT. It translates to CASSGFGRALSSGELFF.

This chain's CDR3 is CASSLEEGPQHF. The CDR3 DNA reads TGTGCCAGCAGCTTGGAGGAGGGCCCCCAGCATTTT. V is TRBV5-5 and J is TRBJ1-5; D ambiguous. Germline lookup yields CDR1 SGHKS and CDR2 YYEKEE (reference sequence). V was shortened by 0 bases and J by 10 bases, with 8 bases between the two germline ends. This CDR3 comprises 12 residues.

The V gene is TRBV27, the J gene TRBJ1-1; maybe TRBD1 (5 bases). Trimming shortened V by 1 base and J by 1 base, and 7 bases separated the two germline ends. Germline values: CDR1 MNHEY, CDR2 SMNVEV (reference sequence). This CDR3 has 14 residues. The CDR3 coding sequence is TGTGCCAGCAGTTTATTTCAGGGGAACACTGAAGCTTTCTTT. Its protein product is CASSLFQGNTEAFF.

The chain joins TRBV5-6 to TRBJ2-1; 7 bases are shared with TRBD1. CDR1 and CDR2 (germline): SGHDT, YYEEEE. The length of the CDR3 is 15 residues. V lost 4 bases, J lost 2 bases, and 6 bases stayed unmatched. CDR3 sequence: CASSRDSRPYNEQFF. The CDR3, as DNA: TGTGCCAGCAGCCGGGACAGCAGACCCTACAATGAGCAGTTCTTC.

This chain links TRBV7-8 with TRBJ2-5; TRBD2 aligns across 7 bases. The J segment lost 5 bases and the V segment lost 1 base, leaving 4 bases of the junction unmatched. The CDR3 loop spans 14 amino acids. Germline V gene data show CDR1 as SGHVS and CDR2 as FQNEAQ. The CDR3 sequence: CASSLVGEGETQYF. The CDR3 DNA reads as TGTGCCAGCAGCTTAGTGGGGGAGGGGGAGACCCAGTACTTC.

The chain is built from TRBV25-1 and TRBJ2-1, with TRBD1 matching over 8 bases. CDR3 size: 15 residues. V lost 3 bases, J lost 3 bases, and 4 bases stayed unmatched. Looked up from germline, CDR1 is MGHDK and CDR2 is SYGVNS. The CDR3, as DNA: TGTGCCAGCAGTGACGCAGGGGGCGGCTACAATGAGCAGTTCTTC. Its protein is CASSDAGGGYNEQFF.

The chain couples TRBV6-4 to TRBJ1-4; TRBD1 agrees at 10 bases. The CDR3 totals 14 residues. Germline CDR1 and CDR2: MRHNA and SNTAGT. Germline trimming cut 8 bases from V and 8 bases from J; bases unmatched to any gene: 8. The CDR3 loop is CASVTGTGDEKLFF. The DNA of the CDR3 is TGTGCCAGCGTTACCGGGACAGGGGACGAAAAACTGTTTTTT.

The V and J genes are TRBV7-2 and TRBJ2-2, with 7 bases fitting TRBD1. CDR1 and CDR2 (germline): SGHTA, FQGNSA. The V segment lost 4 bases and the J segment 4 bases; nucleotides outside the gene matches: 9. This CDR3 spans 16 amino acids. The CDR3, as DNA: TGTGCCAGCAGCTATTCACCGGGACAGTTCACCGGGGAGCTGTTTTTT. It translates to CASSYSPGQFTGELFF.

CDR3 in amino acids: CASGLVHGGDKETQYF. DNA of the CDR3: TGTGCTAGTGGTTTGGTACACGGGGGGGACAAAGAGACCCAGTACTTC. The chain recombines TRBV12-5 with TRBJ2-5; 8 bases are shared with TRBD2. The V and J ends lost 0 bases and 3 bases, in that order; junction bases with no gene match: 6. CDR3 length: 16 residues. Germline CDR1 LGHNT, CDR2 FRNRAP.

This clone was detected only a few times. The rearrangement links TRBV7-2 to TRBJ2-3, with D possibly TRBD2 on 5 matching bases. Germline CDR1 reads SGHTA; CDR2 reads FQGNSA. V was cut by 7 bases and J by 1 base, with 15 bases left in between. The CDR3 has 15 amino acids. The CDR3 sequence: CASTRGVSRTDTQYF. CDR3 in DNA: TGTGCCAGCACCCGGGGTGTAAGTCGCACAGATACGCAGTATTTT. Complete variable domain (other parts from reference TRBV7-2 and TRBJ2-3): GAGVSQSPSNKVTEKGKDVELRCDPISGHTALYWYRQSLGQGLEFLIYFQGNSAPDKSGLPSDRFSAERTGGSVSTLTIQRTQQEDSAVYLCASTRGVSRTDTQYFGPGTRLTVL.

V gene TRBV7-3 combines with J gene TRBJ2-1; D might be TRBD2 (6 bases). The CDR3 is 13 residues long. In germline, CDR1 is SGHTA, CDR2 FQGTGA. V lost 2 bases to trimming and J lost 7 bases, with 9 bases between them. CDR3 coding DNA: TGTGCCAGCAGCTTACCCGGGAGTAATGAGCAGTTCTTC. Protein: CASSLPGSNEQFF.

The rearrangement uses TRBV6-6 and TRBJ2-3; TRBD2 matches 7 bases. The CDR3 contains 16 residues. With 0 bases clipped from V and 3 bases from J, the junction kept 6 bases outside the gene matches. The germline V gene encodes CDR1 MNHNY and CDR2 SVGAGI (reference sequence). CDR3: CASSYSYGGSTDTQYF. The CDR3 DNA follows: TGTGCCAGCAGTTACTCTTATGGCGGGAGTACAGATACGCAGTATTTT.

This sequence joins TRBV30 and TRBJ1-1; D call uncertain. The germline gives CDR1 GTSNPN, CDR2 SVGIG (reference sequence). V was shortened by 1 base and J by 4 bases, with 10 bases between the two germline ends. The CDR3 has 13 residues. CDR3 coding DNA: TGTGCCTGGAGTGAGTCTACCCGCACTGAAGCTTTCTTT. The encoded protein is CAWSESTRTEAFF. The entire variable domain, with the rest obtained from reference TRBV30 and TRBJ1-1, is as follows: SQTIHQWPATLVQPVGSPLSLECTVEGTSNPNLYWYRQAAGRGLQLLFYSVGIGQISSEVPQNLSASRPQDRQFILSSKKLLLSDSGFYLCAWSESTRTEAFFGQGTRLTVV.

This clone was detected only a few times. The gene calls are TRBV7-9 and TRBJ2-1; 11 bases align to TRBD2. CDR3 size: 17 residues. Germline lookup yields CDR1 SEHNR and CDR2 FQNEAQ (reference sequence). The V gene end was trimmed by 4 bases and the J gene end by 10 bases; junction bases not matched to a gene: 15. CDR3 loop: CASSSLGLAGLEGEQFF. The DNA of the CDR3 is TGTGCCAGCAGCTCCTTAGGACTAGCGGGCCTTGAGGGGGAGCAGTTCTTC.

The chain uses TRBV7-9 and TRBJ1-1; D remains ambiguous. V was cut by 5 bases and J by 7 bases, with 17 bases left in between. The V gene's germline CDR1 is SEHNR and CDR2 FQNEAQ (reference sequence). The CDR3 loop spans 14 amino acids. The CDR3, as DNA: TGTGCCAGCAGCCCATGGGCTGAAGACCGTGAAGCTTTCTTT. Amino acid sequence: CASSPWAEDREAFF.

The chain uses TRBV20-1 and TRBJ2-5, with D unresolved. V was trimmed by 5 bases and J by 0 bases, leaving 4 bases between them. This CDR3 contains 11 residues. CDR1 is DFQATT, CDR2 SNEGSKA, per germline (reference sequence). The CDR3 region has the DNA TGCAGTGCTGCGGACCAAGAGACCCAGTACTTC. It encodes CSAADQETQYF.

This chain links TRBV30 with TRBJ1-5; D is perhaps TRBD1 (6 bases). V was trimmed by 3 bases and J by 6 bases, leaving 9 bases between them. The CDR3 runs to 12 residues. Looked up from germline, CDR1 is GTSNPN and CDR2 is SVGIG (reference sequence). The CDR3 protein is CAWRRGAQPQHF. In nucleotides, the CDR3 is TGTGCCTGGAGACGGGGGGCTCAGCCCCAGCATTTT. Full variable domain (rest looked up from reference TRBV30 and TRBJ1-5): SQTIHQWPATLVQPVGSPLSLECTVEGTSNPNLYWYRQAAGRGLQLLFYSVGIGQISSEVPQNLSASRPQDRQFILSSKKLLLSDSGFYLCAWRRGAQPQHFGDGTRLSIL.